A single sample is the source of the 18 T cell receptor beta chains below, sequenced in a study of blood T cell repertoires in COVID-19. The repertoire was sequenced with immunoSEQ multiplex PCR; TCRdb's copy has only in-frame clones and lacks some. The data show 65,000 to 80,000 clones, 82% seen once. The specimen was peripheral blood. Every receptor here comes from a human donor in a cohort sampled during active COVID-19.

This chain links TRBV3-1 (or the pseudogene TRBV3-2) with TRBJ1-6, with D possibly being TRBD1 (6 bases). Germline lookup yields CDR1 LGHDT and CDR2 YNNKEL (reference sequence). The CDR3 is 15 amino acids. V was trimmed by 4 bases and J by 7 bases, leaving 14 bases between them. The CDR3 here is CASSRESTGNSPLHF. The CDR3 DNA follows: TGTGCCAGCAGCCGAGAATCTACAGGGAATTCACCCCTCCACTTT.

This chain connects TRBV30 to TRBJ1-6; D might be TRBD1 (5 bases). This CDR3 is 14 amino acids long. Germline assignment: CDR1 GTSNPN and CDR2 SVGIG (reference sequence). V gave up 5 bases and J gave up 9 bases, with 17 bases separating them. This chain's CDR3 is CAWSAGGSGSPLHF. The CDR3 DNA reads as TGTGCCTGGTCTGCGGGGGGGTCCGGTTCACCCCTCCACTTT.

The gene calls are TRBV5-1 and TRBJ2-3; no clear D. The germline V and J ends were trimmed by 3 bases and 0 bases, with 11 bases remaining between them. This CDR3 region has 15 residues. Germline values: CDR1 SGHRS, CDR2 YFSETQ. CDR3 coding DNA: TGCGCCAGCAGCTGGCCGATATCTAGCACAGATACGCAGTATTTT. This translates into CASSWPISSTDTQYF. The variable domain in full, completed from reference TRBV5-1 and TRBJ2-3, reads KAGVTQTPRYLIKTRGQQVTLSCSPISGHRSVSWYQQTPGQGLQFLFEYFSETQRNKGNFPGRFSGRQFSNSRSEMNVSTLELGDSALYLCASSWPISSTDTQYFGPGTRLTVL.

This CDR3 reads CASSQGTSILGLYF. As DNA, the CDR3 is TGCGCCAGCAGCCAAGGGACTAGCATCCTAGGGTTGTACTTC. The genes are TRBV4-1 and TRBJ2-7; 8 bases are shared with TRBD2. The CDR3 covers 14 residues. The germline V gene has CDR1 MGHRA and CDR2 YSYEKL. J gave up 12 bases and V 1 base, and 11 bases lay outside the gene matches.

This clone was recorded a few times. The gene calls are TRBV6-5 and TRBJ1-2; tentatively, D is TRBD1 (6 bases). V was pared by 5 bases and J by 4 bases, with 14 bases between. The length of the CDR3 is 14 residues. Germline CDR1 is MNHEY and CDR2 is SVGAGI. CDR3 DNA: TGTGCCAGCAGTACAGGGCCCACCGGCTATGGCTACACCTTC. The encoded protein is CASSTGPTGYGYTF.

The chain couples TRBV6-6 to TRBJ2-2; D is perhaps TRBD1 (5 bases). V dropped 6 bases and J dropped 2 bases, with 7 bases sitting between them. CDR3 size: 13 residues. Germline CDR1 reads MNHNY; CDR2 reads SVGAGI (reference sequence). The CDR3, as DNA: TGTGCCAGCAGGGGGCTAAACACCGGGGAGCTGTTTTTT. This codes for CASRGLNTGELFF.

CDR3 region: CASTTTGGRAEAFF. CDR3 in DNA: TGTGCCAGCACCACTACGGGGGGGCGGGCTGAAGCTTTCTTT. The chain carries TRBV7-2 and TRBJ1-1; TRBD1 is a possible D gene (6 bases). The length of the CDR3 is 14 residues. The V end lost 7 bases, the J end lost 6 bases, and 18 bases lay between the germline ends. In germline, CDR1 is SGHTA, CDR2 FQGNSA.

This clone was observed a few times. This chain uses TRBV5-1 with TRBJ2-7, with D possibly matching TRBD2 (6 bases). CDR1 SGHRS and CDR2 YFSETQ come from the germline V gene. Trimming removed 2 bases at V and 6 bases at J, with 9 bases between. The CDR3 contains 12 residues. The DNA for the CDR3 is TGCGCCAGCAGCTTTCAGGGAGGCGAGCAGTACTTC. Its protein product is CASSFQGGEQYF.

The rearrangement links TRBV5-1 to TRBJ2-2, with 7 nucleotides matching TRBD2. CDR1 and CDR2 (germline): SGHRS, YFSETQ. This CDR3 spans 16 amino acids. With V trimmed by 4 bases and J by 6 bases, 12 bases remained unmatched. Here the CDR3 DNA reads TGCGCCAGCAGCGGGATCGGGAGGAGAGACTCCGGGGAGCTGTTTTTT. It yields the protein CASSGIGRRDSGELFF.

This clone showed up just a few times. The rearrangement links TRBV25-1 to TRBJ2-7; tentatively, D is TRBD2 (5 bases). The CDR3 totals 15 residues. V was trimmed by 5 bases and J by 1 base, leaving 15 bases between them. Germline loops: CDR1 MGHDK, CDR2 SYGVNS. The CDR3 DNA reads TGTGCCAGCAGTCCCCCGGCGGGTCTATCCTACGAGCAGTACTTC. This codes for CASSPPAGLSYEQYF.

This clone showed up just once. DNA of the CDR3: TGTGCCAGCAGTGAAGCCCCTTTCCCCCGGGATGAAAAACTGTTTTTT. It yields the protein CASSEAPFPRDEKLFF. The rearrangement joins TRBV6-1 to TRBJ1-4; D not resolved. Germline V gene data show CDR1 as MNHNS and CDR2 as SASEGT. The CDR3 contains 16 residues. V was cut by 0 bases and J by 6 bases, with 14 bases left in between.

This clone showed up just a few times. V usage is TRBV4-1 and J usage is TRBJ2-1, with TRBD2 identical over 12 bases. Per germline, CDR1 MGHRA and CDR2 YSYEKL. With V trimmed by 5 bases and J by 7 bases, 9 bases remained unmatched. This CDR3 spans 16 amino acids. The DNA for the CDR3 is TGCGCCAGCAGCGCTAGCGGGGGGGCCTATAGAAATGAGCAGTTCTTC. Its translation is CASSASGGAYRNEQFF.

The chain carries TRBV21-1 and TRBJ1-3; TRBD1 was called by the table and not checked on the DNA. TRBV21-1 represents a pseudogene. CDR3 length equals 18 residues. CDR3 amino acids: CASSKKPGQRRLRNTIYF. In nucleotides, the CDR3 is TGTGCCAGCAGCAAAAAACCGGGACAGCGAAGACTTCGAAACACCATATATTTT.

The J gene is TRBJ1-2, the V gene TRBV29-1; D is perhaps TRBD1 (6 bases). The CDR3 has 12 amino acids. Looked up from germline, CDR1 is SQVTM and CDR2 is ANQGSEA. Trimming pared 1 base from V and 6 bases from J, leaving 9 bases between. CDR3 amino acids: CSVEVAGDGYTF. CDR3 sequence (DNA): TGCAGCGTTGAAGTGGCAGGGGATGGCTACACCTTC.

The rearrangement uses TRBV27 and TRBJ2-7; 8 bases map to TRBD1. V trimming: 6 bases; J trimming: 6 bases; junction bases outside the gene matches: 10. Per the germline V gene, CDR1 is MNHEY and CDR2 is SMNVEV (reference sequence). CDR3 length: 14 residues. The CDR3 here is CASRPRTGIGEQYF. CDR3 DNA: TGTGCCAGCAGGCCCCGGACAGGGATCGGCGAGCAGTACTTC.

The genes are TRBV15 and TRBJ2-7; D uncertain. Trimming pared 0 bases from V and 2 bases from J, leaving 8 bases between. Germline CDR1 LNHNV, CDR2 YYDKDF (reference sequence). The CDR3 covers 14 residues. CDR3 loop: CATSRDLATYEQYF. In DNA, the CDR3 is TGTGCCACCAGCAGAGATTTGGCAACCTACGAGCAGTACTTC.

The chain employs TRBV5-8 and TRBJ2-7, with D possibly being TRBD2 (5 bases). The length of the CDR3 is 13 residues. The V gene's germline CDR1 is SGHTS and CDR2 YDEGEE. Trimming left V 2 bases short and J 5 bases short, with 11 bases between. CDR3 region: CASSFGHGDEQYF. CDR3 coding DNA: TGTGCCAGCAGCTTTGGTCACGGGGACGAGCAGTACTTC.

This clone was detected once. The rearrangement joins TRBV7-9 to TRBJ2-7, with TRBD1 as a possible D gene (6 bases). Trimming cost V 10 bases and J 6 bases, with 16 bases left between them. The germline CDR1 and CDR2 sequences are SEHNR and FQNEAQ (reference sequence). The CDR3 runs to 12 residues. The CDR3 region has the DNA TGTGCCACCCAGGGGCGGGTTCTCGAGCAGTACTTC. This codes for CATQGRVLEQYF.